These 25 T cell receptor beta chains share one sample of origin, sequenced in a study of blood T cells in healthy people across ages. The authors ran a second PCR of about 6 to 11 cycles using a sample-barcoded 5' primer and a J-beta primer mix. TCRdb reanalysed the 5' RACE reads using MiXCR and keeps one entry per CDR3 protein. The sample has 900,000 to 950,000 distinct CDR3 sequences; under 35% are singletons. The sample also formed part of further work on T cells of mothers and their children.

Sequenced sample: blood. These receptors were obtained from a woman aged 40 to 49 in good health.

V usage is TRBV3-1 and J usage is TRBJ2-2, with D uncertain. Germline-derived CDR1 and CDR2 are LGHDT and YNNKEL (reference sequence). V gave up 8 bases and J gave up 1 base, with 5 bases separating them. This CDR3 has 12 amino acids. The CDR3 is CASGVNTGELFF. Here the CDR3 DNA reads TGTGCCAGCGGGGTGAACACCGGGGAGCTGTTTTTT.

This clonotype was recorded a few times. This chain uses TRBV24-1 with TRBJ1-2; 10 positions agree with TRBD1. Germline V gene lookup returns CDR1 KGHDR and CDR2 SFDVKD. This CDR3 contains 14 residues. After removal of 2 bases from V and 7 bases from J, the junction contained 3 bases not matched to a gene. CDR3 bases: TGTGCCACCAGTGATTGGAGACAGGGGGCTGGCTACACCTTC. Encoded protein: CATSDWRQGAGYTF.

This clonotype was seen ten or more times. V usage is TRBV20-1 and J usage is TRBJ2-5, with 10 bases matching TRBD1. There are 13 residues in the CDR3. CDR1 and CDR2 (germline): DFQATT, SNEGSKA (reference sequence). V was pared by 6 bases and J by 4 bases, with 5 bases of the junction left unmatched. The CDR3 loop reads CSAIRDRGETQYF. The DNA for the CDR3 is TGCAGTGCAATCCGGGACAGGGGAGAGACCCAGTACTTC.

This clonotype was recorded a few times. The V call is TRBV5-1, the J call TRBJ1-1, with D perhaps matching TRBD1 (6 bases). Germline CDR1 reads SGHRS; CDR2 reads YFSETQ. Trimming cost V 3 bases and J 5 bases, with 17 bases left between them. This CDR3 spans 15 amino acids. The DNA of the CDR3 is TGCGCCAGCAGCTCCCGGCCAGGGGCGGGGACTGAAGCTTTCTTT. Translation gives CASSSRPGAGTEAFF.

The rearrangement links TRBV6-1 to TRBJ2-7; 7 positions match TRBD1. Trimming at V came to 2 bases and at J to 2 bases, leaving 6 bases not matched to a gene. The CDR3 totals 15 residues. CDR1 and CDR2 (germline): MNHNS, SASEGT. Here the CDR3 reads CASSERGTETYEQYF. The CDR3 DNA sequence: TGTGCCAGCAGTGAACGAGGGACAGAAACCTACGAGCAGTACTTC.

The chain links TRBV3-1 to TRBJ2-1, with D hard to call. Trimming stripped 3 bases from V and 10 bases from J, with 13 bases between. The CDR3 has 13 residues. Per germline, CDR1 LGHDT and CDR2 YNNKEL (reference sequence). The CDR3 is CASSQHNTAEQFF. CDR3 coding DNA: TGTGCCAGCAGCCAGCACAATACTGCCGAGCAGTTCTTC.

This clonotype was counted only a few times. The V and J genes are TRBV20-1 and TRBJ2-3; 13 nucleotides match TRBD2. CDR3 size: 16 residues. After removal of 0 bases from V and 3 bases from J, the junction contained 3 bases not matched to a gene. CDR1 and CDR2 from the germline V gene are DFQATT and SNEGSKA (reference sequence). The CDR3 is CSARDGTSGVTDTQYF. The DNA for the CDR3 is TGCAGTGCTAGAGACGGGACTAGCGGGGTGACAGATACGCAGTATTTT.

This clonotype appeared a few times. V and J are TRBV27 and TRBJ2-7; TRBD2 matches at 8 bases. Germline CDR1 MNHEY, CDR2 SMNVEV (reference sequence). The V segment lost 5 bases and the J segment 2 bases; nucleotides outside the gene matches: 5. CDR3 length: 14 amino acids. DNA of the CDR3: TGTGCCAGCAGTCGAGCGGGGGTAACCTACGAGCAGTACTTC. Translation gives CASSRAGVTYEQYF.

V usage is TRBV7-2 and J usage is TRBJ2-1; D gene ambiguous. V lost 1 base and J lost 9, with 13 bases in between. The CDR3 runs to 14 residues. Germline CDR1 SGHTA, CDR2 FQGNSA. CDR3 residues: CASSLVARGGEQFF. In DNA form, the CDR3 reads TGTGCCAGCAGCTTAGTTGCCAGAGGTGGTGAGCAGTTCTTC.

The rearrangement links TRBV9 to TRBJ1-1, with a tentative D call TRBD1 (6 bases). Trimming removed 0 bases at V and 4 bases at J, with 16 bases between. The germline V gene has CDR1 SGDLS and CDR2 YYNGEE. The CDR3 extends over 16 amino acids. CDR3 sequence (DNA): TGTGCCAGCAGCGTAGAGGGCGGAGGGGGAGGCACTGAAGCTTTCTTT. Protein product: CASSVEGGGGGTEAFF.

The sample holds many counts of this clonotype. The chain carries TRBV9 and TRBJ1-1; D is undetermined. There are 18 residues in the CDR3. Germline assignment: CDR1 SGDLS and CDR2 YYNGEE. The V end was cut by 3 bases, the J end by 0 bases, with 21 bases between. DNA of the CDR3: TGTGCCAGCAGCGATAACGGCGGCCGGAACCCAATGAACACTGAAGCTTTCTTT. It translates to CASSDNGGRNPMNTEAFF.

The chain has TRBV11-1 and TRBJ2-7; 9 bases align to TRBD2. Trimming cost V 5 bases and J 5 bases; bases outside gene matches: 10. The CDR3 covers 15 residues. CDR1 and CDR2 (germline): SGHAT, FQDESV (reference sequence). The CDR3 region is CASSPPGLAPNEQYF. CDR3 DNA: TGTGCCAGCAGCCCGCCGGGACTAGCTCCCAACGAGCAGTACTTC.

V is TRBV5-1 and J is TRBJ2-3, with D unresolved. The CDR3 sequence is 14 residues long. CDR1 and CDR2 from the germline V gene are SGHRS and YFSETQ. The ends were cut back, 1 base at V and 2 bases at J, with 8 bases in the middle. This chain's CDR3 is CASSLSSNTDTQYF. The CDR3 coding sequence is TGCGCCAGCAGCTTGTCGAGTAACACAGATACGCAGTATTTT.

This clonotype was detected many times. V and J are TRBV7-2 and TRBJ2-1, with TRBD2 identical over 9 bases. V lost 4 bases, J lost 7 bases, and 8 bases stayed unmatched. The CDR3 is 15 amino acids. Germline V gene lookup returns CDR1 SGHTA and CDR2 FQGNSA. CDR3 DNA sequence: TGTGCCAGCAGCTATCGCGGGGGGGCCCGGAATGAGCAGTTCTTC. Translation gives CASSYRGGARNEQFF.

This clonotype came up many times. This rearrangement joins TRBV4-1 to TRBJ1-6; 7 positions match TRBD1. The CDR3 runs to 18 residues. V trimming: 1 base; J trimming: 2 bases; junction bases outside the gene matches: 8. Germline V gene lookup returns CDR1 MGHRA and CDR2 YSYEKL. CDR3 sequence reads: CASSQGAQGRAYNSPLHF. The CDR3 bases are TGCGCCAGCAGCCAAGGGGCACAGGGGCGGGCCTATAATTCACCCCTCCACTTT.

This clonotype appeared many times. The CDR3 region is CSALAGGLQETQYF. The CDR3 nucleotides read TGCAGTGCTCTAGCGGGGGGGCTACAAGAGACCCAGTACTTC. V and J are TRBV20-1 and TRBJ2-5; 12 nucleotides agree with TRBD2. The CDR3 totals 14 residues. The trim removed 5 bases at V and 2 bases at J, leaving 3 bases unmatched. Germline V gene sequence: CDR1 DFQATT, CDR2 SNEGSKA (reference sequence).

The chain joins TRBV6-5 to TRBJ2-3; no clear D gene. This CDR3 comprises 14 residues. Between the trimmed V and J ends, which lost 5 bases and 4 bases, there was a span of 13 bases. Looked up from germline, CDR1 is MNHEY and CDR2 is SVGAGI. CDR3 loop: CASSQGWIPDTQYF. In nucleotides, the CDR3 is TGTGCCAGCAGTCAAGGGTGGATCCCAGATACGCAGTATTTT.

Note on this clonotype: A much larger clone sits a single nucleotide away, making a read error possible. V is TRBV6-6 and J is TRBJ2-5, with TRBD1 matching over 8 bases. V lost 7 bases to trimming and J lost 6 bases; unmatched junction nucleotides: 7. Germline loops: CDR1 MNHNY, CDR2 SVGAGI (reference sequence). The CDR3 has 13 amino acids. CDR3 DNA: TGTGCCAGCACCCCGACAGGGGCCAAGACCCAGTACTTC. Residues: CASTPTGAKTQYF.

V usage is TRBV28 and J usage is TRBJ1-5, with TRBD1 matching over 7 bases. This CDR3 contains 15 residues. V trimming: 5 bases; J trimming: 6 bases; junction bases outside the gene matches: 10. Germline V gives CDR1 MDHEN, CDR2 SYDVKM. The DNA for the CDR3 is TGTGCCAGCAGTCCCCGTGGAGGGGGCGGTCAGCCCCAGCATTTT. Its protein is CASSPRGGGGQPQHF.

For this clonotype: This may arise from a read error, as a much more abundant clone is one base away. The gene calls are TRBV6-1 and TRBJ2-4; no clear D gene. Looked up from germline, CDR1 is MNHNS and CDR2 is SASEGT. Trimming took 6 bases from V and 1 from J, leaving 10 bases between them. The CDR3 loop spans 14 amino acids. Here the CDR3 DNA reads TGTGCCAGCAGGGAATGGGTTGCCAAAAACATTCAGTACTTC. As protein: CASREWVAKNIQYF.

About this clonotype: A much bigger clone sits one base away, suggesting this may be a read error. The genes are TRBV7-2 and TRBJ2-7, with D possibly matching TRBD1 (6 bases). This CDR3 spans 13 amino acids. Germline-derived CDR1 and CDR2 are SGHTA and FQGNSA. The CDR3 region is CVSSLTGLSEQYF. In DNA form, the CDR3 reads TGTGTCAGCAGTTTAACAGGGTTAAGCGAGCAGTACTTC. Complete variable domain (other parts from reference TRBV7-2 and TRBJ2-7): GAGVSQSPSNKVTEKGKDVELRCDPISGHTALYWYRQSLGQGLEFLIYFQGNSAPDKSGLPSDRFSAERTGGSVSTLTIQRTQQEDSAVYLCVSSLTGLSEQYFGPGTRLTVT.

This chain links TRBV6-2 or TRBV6-3 with TRBJ2-7; 7 bases agree with TRBD1. This CDR3 region has 16 residues. Trimming removed 7 bases from V and 3 bases from J; junction bases left unmatched: 15. Germline V gives CDR1 MNHEY, CDR2 SVGEGT. The CDR3 region is CASTSTPGTADYEQYF. The DNA for the CDR3 is TGTGCCAGCACCTCAACCCCCGGGACAGCGGACTACGAGCAGTACTTC.

The rearrangement links TRBV4-2 to TRBJ1-2; the D gene is possibly TRBD1 (6 bases). Trimming left V 4 bases short and J 5 bases short, with 17 bases between. CDR1 LGHNA and CDR2 YNFKEQ come from the germline V gene. The CDR3 spans 15 residues. CDR3 DNA sequence: TGTGCCAGCAGCCCAGTCGGGGACACGGGGTATGGCTACACCTTC. Translating gives CASSPVGDTGYGYTF.

This clonotype was observed a handful of times. The CDR3 region has the DNA TGTGCCAGCAGCGGTCTGGACCCCTACGAGCAGTACTTC. Its protein product is CASSGLDPYEQYF. This chain links TRBV7-2 with TRBJ2-7; no firm D call. CDR3 length: 13 residues. CDR1 SGHTA and CDR2 FQGNSA come from the germline V gene. Trimming left V 5 bases short and J 2 bases short, with 10 bases between.

This clonotype was detected only a few times. The chain employs TRBV6-5 and TRBJ1-2, with a weak D call TRBD1 (6 bases). V was pared by 4 bases and J by 8 bases, with 17 bases between. Per germline, CDR1 MNHEY and CDR2 SVGAGI. The CDR3 runs to 14 residues. CDR3 region: CASSSGGGASGYTF. DNA of the CDR3: TGTGCCAGCAGTTCCGGGGGGGGCGCGAGCGGCTACACCTTC.